The clone carrying this T cell receptor beta chain was counted between two and nine times. Using immunoSEQ multiplex PCR, the repertoire was profiled, and TCRdb retains in-frame clones only, with some absent. The repertoire consists of about 440,000 clones, with 90% occurring once and the leading ten covering around 4.5%. The sample belongs to a study of Ad26.COV2.S vaccination and SARS-CoV-2 variants. The germline V gene has CDR1 MNHEY and CDR2 SMNVEV (reference sequence). V was clipped by 6 bases and J by 8 bases, with 23 bases between them. The CDR3 has 17 amino acids. Specified treatment: about 20 received Ad26.COV2.S at low or high dose, single or two shots; about five received placebo; per-sample allocation not given. Each sample was drawn 63 days after the first injection (of vaccine or placebo). An adult aged 18-55 years in Boston served as the donor.

The source is a person between 18 and 59 years old who received the Ad26.COV2.S COVID-19 vaccine or a placebo. The chain carries TRBV27 and TRBJ1-6; D is perhaps TRBD1 (6 bases). Sequenced material: peripheral blood, taken in a trial of Ad26.COV2.S vaccine versus placebo. The CDR3 reads CASRRRLGQYLYSPLHF. DNA of the CDR3: TGTGCCAGCAGGAGGAGGTTAGGACAGTATCTTTATTCACCCCTCCACTTT.